The 17 T cell receptor beta chains given below trace back to one sample, sequenced in a study of CD8 T cells in Susac syndrome (dated by TCRdb to about 2019). Receptors were amplified or captured by the immunoSEQ multiplex PCR assay. RNA was extracted with the RNeasy kit and 0.5 to 1 ug was reverse transcribed using random hexamers. Starting from the raw public reads, TCRdb applied fastp trimming at Q25, assembled clones with MiXCR and retained in-frame beta chains. Here each entry gathers all rows of one CDR3 protein and keeps the most common genes and DNA. Within this sample are about 120,000 distinct CDR3 sequences, with about 90% of them counted one time only. Clones ranked in the top ten supply about 0.11% of the sample. Sequencing was done on a sample of CD8+ T cells from PBMCs. The source of these receptors is a human donor in good health.

This chain joins TRBV25-1 and TRBJ1-2; 8 bases agree with TRBD1. In germline, CDR1 is MGHDK, CDR2 SYGVNS. This CDR3 spans 12 amino acids. V shed 5 bases, J shed 8 bases, and the junction held 4 bases outside the gene matches. CDR3 residues: CASSQGALGYTF. The CDR3, as DNA: TGTGCCAGCAGTCAGGGGGCGTTAGGCTACACCTTC.

The gene calls are TRBV3-1 and TRBJ2-4, with 12 bases lining up with TRBD2. The J segment lost 8 bases and the V segment lost 0 bases, leaving 5 bases of the junction unmatched. Germline CDR1 is LGHDT and CDR2 is YNNKEL (reference sequence). The CDR3 consists of 16 residues. The chain's CDR3 is CASSQERLAGGDIQYF. The CDR3 DNA sequence: TGTGCCAGCAGCCAAGAAAGGCTAGCGGGAGGGGACATTCAGTACTTC.

V usage is TRBV7-9 and J usage is TRBJ2-1; TRBD2 agrees at 12 bases. The CDR3 spans 15 residues. Germline V lookup: CDR1 SEHNR, CDR2 FQNEAQ (reference sequence). V shed 5 bases, J shed 6 bases, and the junction held 5 bases outside the gene matches. The CDR3 region has the DNA TGTGCCAGCAGCCAGGGACTAGCGGGCAGCAATGAGCAGTTCTTC. It specifies CASSQGLAGSNEQFF.

This sequence joins TRBV6-5 and TRBJ2-2; TRBD1 matches at 8 bases. Germline-derived CDR1 and CDR2 are MNHEY and SVGAGI. V was clipped by 2 bases and J by 5 bases; unmatched bases: 10. This CDR3 region has 17 residues. The CDR3 region has the DNA TGTGCCAGCAGTTACGGAGCAAGCAGGGGGCCTACCGGGGAGCTGTTTTTT. It encodes CASSYGASRGPTGELFF.

The chain has TRBV20-1 and TRBJ2-1; 8 bases are a match to TRBD2. Germline V lookup: CDR1 DFQATT, CDR2 SNEGSKA (reference sequence). There are 14 residues in the CDR3. J was trimmed by 7 bases and V by 1 base; bases with no gene match: 6. The CDR3 sequence: CSARVAGGPNEQFF. In DNA form, the CDR3 reads TGCAGTGCTAGAGTGGCGGGAGGACCGAATGAGCAGTTCTTC.

The chain employs TRBV19 and TRBJ2-1; no definite D call. The CDR3 has 15 residues. CDR1 is LNHDA, CDR2 SQIVND, per germline (reference sequence). Trimming took off 7 bases at V and 7 bases at J, with 20 bases between the two ends. The CDR3 DNA is TGTGCCAGTAACACCTCGCCTCCCACCCCTAATGAGCAGTTCTTC. This codes for CASNTSPPTPNEQFF.

In DNA, the CDR3 is TGTGCCAGCAGGGGGGAAGTCGAGACCTTC. It translates to CASRGEVETF. The chain combines TRBV6-5 with TRBJ1-2, with D possibly being TRBD1 (5 bases). Trimming cost V 6 bases and J 14 bases, with 13 bases left between them. The CDR3 is 10 residues long. Germline values: CDR1 MNHEY, CDR2 SVGAGI.

The chain recombines TRBV6-2 or TRBV6-3 with TRBJ1-2, with 9 bases identical to TRBD1. The length of the CDR3 is 14 residues. With V trimmed by 1 base and J by 7 bases, 4 bases remained unmatched. From germline, CDR1 is MNHEY and CDR2 SVGEGT. The CDR3 sequence: CASSYWDRAAGYTF. CDR3 DNA: TGTGCCAGCAGTTACTGGGACAGGGCGGCTGGCTACACCTTC.

The V gene is TRBV4-2, the J gene TRBJ2-3; the D gene is possibly TRBD1 (5 bases). The CDR3 contains 14 residues. Germline values: CDR1 LGHNA, CDR2 YNFKEQ. Between the trimmed V and J ends, which lost 7 bases and 1 base, there was a span of 12 bases. The CDR3 here is CASNLEGGTDTQYF. The DNA of the CDR3 is TGTGCCAGCAATTTAGAAGGGGGCACAGATACGCAGTATTTT.

J is TRBJ2-5 and V is TRBV5-1; D possibly corresponds to TRBD1 (5 bases). Germline loops: CDR1 SGHRS, CDR2 YFSETQ. CDR3 size: 17 residues. V was pared by 0 bases and J by 4 bases, with 19 bases between. The CDR3 DNA sequence: TGCGCCAGCAGCTTGGAAGGGGCAGTCCTGAGGCCAGAGACCCAGTACTTC. This gives the protein CASSLEGAVLRPETQYF.

The CDR3 nucleotides are TGTGCCAGCAGCTTAGCGCTGGGGACAGATACGCAGTATTTT. This translates into CASSLALGTDTQYF. This rearrangement joins TRBV7-9 to TRBJ2-3, with D hard to call. This CDR3 region has 14 residues. The germline CDR1 and CDR2 sequences are SEHNR and FQNEAQ (reference sequence). Trimming left V 0 bases short and J 3 bases short, with 7 bases between.

This chain uses TRBV7-2 with TRBJ2-2; D may be TRBD2 (6 bases). V lost 1 base, J lost 6 bases, and 15 bases lay in between. The CDR3 covers 16 residues. CDR1 is SGHTA, CDR2 FQGNSA, per germline. The CDR3 here is CASSLGATRGSGELFF. The CDR3 DNA sequence: TGTGCCAGCAGCTTAGGTGCGACTAGAGGGTCCGGGGAGCTGTTTTTT. Together with reference TRBV7-2 and TRBJ2-2, the CDR3 gives the full variable domain: GAGVSQSPSNKVTEKGKDVELRCDPISGHTALYWYRQSLGQGLEFLIYFQGNSAPDKSGLPSDRFSAERTGGSVSTLTIQRTQQEDSAVYLCASSLGATRGSGELFFGEGSRLTVL.

The rearrangement links TRBV6-1 to TRBJ2-7, with a possible D match to TRBD2 (5 bases). Germline values: CDR1 MNHNS, CDR2 SASEGT. With 4 bases removed from V and 4 bases from J, the gap between germline ends came to 11 bases. This CDR3 spans 13 amino acids. The CDR3 nucleotides are TGTGCCAGCAGTGTCAACGAGGGATACGAGCAGTACTTC. This encodes CASSVNEGYEQYF.

This rearrangement joins TRBV12-3 or TRBV12-4 to TRBJ2-3; TRBD1 is a possible D gene (5 bases). This CDR3 comprises 14 residues. V gave up 1 base and J gave up 4 bases, with 9 bases separating them. CDR3 amino acids: CASSLEWGPDTQYF. CDR3 nucleotide sequence: TGTGCCAGCAGTTTAGAGTGGGGCCCAGATACGCAGTATTTT.

With regard to this clonotype: The germline gene is not matched at one end of the junction; a read error may be the cause. V and J are TRBV12-3 or TRBV12-4 and TRBJ2-6; TRBD1 is a possible D gene (5 bases). The CDR3 sequence is 14 residues long. In DNA, the CDR3 is TGTGCCAGCAGTGCGGCCAAGGGGCCTAACGTCCTGACTTTT. Protein product: CASSAAKGPNVLTF.

The chain uses TRBV18 and TRBJ2-1, with TRBD1 as a possible D gene (6 bases). The CDR3 has 16 residues. The V and J ends lost 0 bases and 7 bases respectively, with 16 bases between them. Germline loops: CDR1 KGHSH, CDR2 LQKENI. As DNA, the CDR3 is TGTGCCAGCTCACCACCTGTAATGGGGGCCGGGAATGAGCAGTTCTTC. It yields the protein CASSPPVMGAGNEQFF.

Only one count was recorded for this clonotype. The V call is TRBV20-1, the J call TRBJ2-3, with D uncertain. CDR1 and CDR2 (germline): DFQATT, SNEGSKA (reference sequence). This CDR3 region has 13 residues. In DNA form, the CDR3 reads TGCAGCTCCCTGGCAAGCGACACAGATACGCAGTATTTT. It translates to CSSLASDTDTQYF.